The sequence of this TCR beta chain was determined in a study of shared clonotypes between healthy human individuals. CDR3 length: 14 amino acids. V lost 4 bases to trimming and J lost 1 base, with 10 bases between them. Per germline, CDR1 SGHAT and CDR2 FQNNGV. Libraries were prepared by immunoSEQ multiplex PCR; TCRdb keeps only in-frame clonotypes and omits some of them. Of over a million clones in the sample, about 77% are singletons; the top ten hold about 1.5%. The chain carries TRBV11-2 and TRBJ2-5, with D possibly being TRBD1 (5 bases). The sequence was obtained from a young man in good health. Specimen: memory CD4+ T cells sorted from blood. Subset noted: CD45RA-negative fraction. The CDR3 here is CASSYDSFQETQYF. The CDR3, as DNA: TGTGCCAGCAGCTACGACAGCTTCCAAGAGACCCAGTACTTC.